This is a list of T cell receptor beta chains from one sample in a study of T cell responses to AZD1222 COVID-19 vaccine. Libraries were prepared by immunoSEQ multiplex PCR; TCRdb keeps only in-frame clonotypes and omits some of them. The sample holds some 150,000 clones, around 93% seen once. The sequenced sample was peripheral blood, obtained on day 0 of AZD1222 vaccination. These TCRs come from an adult in good health. The CDR3 runs from the conserved cysteine through the conserved F or W. Fields, in order: V gene, D gene, J gene, clone size, CDR3 DNA, CDR3 protein. A D gene is named only where the DNA matches it firmly. Expanded clones get a size class; other rows say once, few or many, or leave the size out.

V: TRBV5-6; D: -; J: TRBJ1-2; size: -; DNA: TGTGCCAGCAGCTTGGACCCCGCCTATGGCTACACCTTC; CDR3: CASSLDPAYGYTF
V: TRBV19; D: TRBD2; J: TRBJ2-1; size: -; DNA: TGTGCCAGTAGTCTGAACCCCACTAGCGGGGGGGCGAATGAGCAGTTCTTC; CDR3: CASSLNPTSGGANEQFF
V: TRBV18; D: TRBD2; J: TRBJ2-1; size: -; DNA: TGTGCCAGCTCGCGATCTGGGCTAGCGGGGGCGGGCTACAATGAGCAGTTCTTC; CDR3: CASSRSGLAGAGYNEQFF
V: TRBV6-6; D: TRBD1; J: TRBJ1-4; size: -; DNA: TGTGCCACTACGAGGACAGGCCCTAGAGGGGATGAAAAACTGTTTTTT; CDR3: CATTRTGPRGDEKLFF
V: TRBV24-1; D: -; J: TRBJ2-6; size: once; DNA: TGTGCCACCAGTGATCCATCCATCTCTGGGGCCAACGTCCTGACTTTC; CDR3: CATSDPSISGANVLTF
V: TRBV4-1; D: -; J: TRBJ1-1; size: -; DNA: TGCGCCAGCAGCCTCATGTTTAACACTGAAGCTTTCTTT; CDR3: CASSLMFNTEAFF
V: TRBV19; D: -; J: TRBJ1-2; size: -; DNA: TGTGCCAGTAGTGAAATAACGGGAGTGGGGGGCCGAAACTATGGCTACACCTTC; CDR3: CASSEITGVGGRNYGYTF
V: TRBV2; D: TRBD1; J: TRBJ1-5; size: -; DNA: TGTGCCAGCAGTGTGATGACAGGGGGCAATCAGCCCCAGCATTTT; CDR3: CASSVMTGGNQPQHF
V: TRBV29-1; D: TRBD1; J: TRBJ1-2; size: -; DNA: TGCAGCGTGATTAATCTCGGACAGGGGGCGCATGGCTACACCTTC; CDR3: CSVINLGQGAHGYTF
V: TRBV5-5; D: -; J: TRBJ2-5; size: -; DNA: TGTGCCAGCAGCTTGCCAGGGGGGGCGGAGACCCAGTACTTC; CDR3: CASSLPGGAETQYF
V: TRBV19; D: -; J: TRBJ1-2; size: -; DNA: TGTGCCAGTACAAACAACCTTCAGGTCTATGGCTACACCTTC; CDR3: CASTNNLQVYGYTF
V: TRBV14; D: -; J: TRBJ2-5; size: -; DNA: TGTGCCAGCAGCCAAGAGACTAGAGAGACCCAGTACTTC; CDR3: CASSQETRETQYF
V: TRBV30; D: TRBD1; J: TRBJ1-6; size: -; DNA: TGTGCCTGGAGTTTAAGGACAGGGGGCAGGTCACCCCTCCACTTT; CDR3: CAWSLRTGGRSPLHF
V: TRBV9; D: -; J: TRBJ2-3; size: -; DNA: TGTGCCAGCAGCGGACAGGCAATTGGCACAGATACGCAGTATTTT; CDR3: CASSGQAIGTDTQYF
V: TRBV6-2/TRBV6-3; D: TRBD2; J: TRBJ2-3; size: -; DNA: TGTGCCAGCAGCTGGACTAGCGGCACAGATACGCAGTATTTT; CDR3: CASSWTSGTDTQYF
V: TRBV4-2; D: TRBD1; J: TRBJ1-1; size: -; DNA: TGTGCCAGCAGCCATGGGACAGGGGAAGCTTTCTTT; CDR3: CASSHGTGEAFF
V: TRBV27; D: -; J: TRBJ1-1; size: -; DNA: TGTGCCAGCAGTTTATACATTGACACTGAAGCTTTCTTT; CDR3: CASSLYIDTEAFF
V: TRBV5-4; D: TRBD2; J: TRBJ2-3; size: -; DNA: TGTGCCACTGCGGGGGCAGATACGCAGTATTTT; CDR3: CATAGADTQYF
V: TRBV2; D: -; J: TRBJ2-3; size: -; DNA: TGTGCCAGCAGACTCTTACGAGATACGCAGTATTTT; CDR3: CASRLLRDTQYF
V: TRBV30; D: TRBD1; J: TRBJ1-1; size: -; DNA: TGTGCCTGGAGTGGACAGGGGAAGGCAGAAAAAGCTTTCTTT; CDR3: CAWSGQGKAEKAFF
V: TRBV29-1; D: -; J: TRBJ2-1; size: once; DNA: TGCAGCGTGGGGCCGGGACTGGCTTACAATGAGCAGTTCTTC; CDR3: CSVGPGLAYNEQFF
V: TRBV28; D: -; J: TRBJ1-2; size: -; DNA: TGTGCCAGCAGTTATTCAGGGTCAGGCTACACCTTC; CDR3: CASSYSGSGYTF
V: TRBV3-1/TRBV3-2; D: -; J: TRBJ2-5; size: -; DNA: TGTGCCAGCAGCCAAGAAATTTTTCGGTTATTCCAACCCGGAGGGGGGACCCAGTACTTC; CDR3: CASSQEIFRLFQPGGGTQYF
V: TRBV19; D: TRBD1; J: TRBJ1-1; size: -; DNA: TGTGCCAGTACCCTACAGGGGATAAACACTGAAGCTTTCTTT; CDR3: CASTLQGINTEAFF
V: TRBV7-2; D: -; J: TRBJ1-3; size: -; DNA: TGTGCCAGCAGCTGGCTGCCAGGGGAGGCTGGAAACACCATATATTTT; CDR3: CASSWLPGEAGNTIYF
V: TRBV5-1; D: TRBD1; J: TRBJ1-2; size: -; DNA: TGCGCCAGCAGCCTACGGACAGGGACCGACTATGGCTACACCTTC; CDR3: CASSLRTGTDYGYTF
V: TRBV11-2; D: -; J: TRBJ2-7; size: -; DNA: TGTGCCAGCAGCTTTCACCTAACGACCTCGGACTCGGTAGGGTACGAGCAGTACTTC; CDR3: CASSFHLTTSDSVGYEQYF
V: TRBV5-1; D: -; J: TRBJ1-6; size: once; DNA: TGCGCCAGCAGCCGAGGGGGTGACTACTCCTATAATTCACCCCTCCACTTT; CDR3: CASSRGGDYSYNSPLHF
V: TRBV19; D: -; J: TRBJ1-2; size: -; DNA: TGTGCCAGTAGTTGGGGGGAGTCCTATGGCTACACCTTC; CDR3: CASSWGESYGYTF
V: TRBV6-5; D: TRBD1; J: TRBJ1-2; size: -; DNA: TGTGCCAGCAGTTACGGGAGGACAGGGGGCTATGGCTACACCTTC; CDR3: CASSYGRTGGYGYTF
V: TRBV12-3/TRBV12-4; D: -; J: TRBJ1-2; size: -; DNA: TGTGCCAGCAGTTTGTCAGGGACTGGCTACACCTTC; CDR3: CASSLSGTGYTF
V: TRBV7-2; D: -; J: TRBJ1-1; size: -; DNA: TGTGCCAGCAGCTTAGGTCATTGGCTGATGAACACTGAAGCTTTCTTT; CDR3: CASSLGHWLMNTEAFF
V: TRBV2; D: -; J: TRBJ1-1; size: -; DNA: TGTGCCAGCGGGGTAACTGAAGCTTTCTTT; CDR3: CASGVTEAFF
V: TRBV5-1; D: -; J: TRBJ1-3; size: once; DNA: TGCGCCAGCAGCTTTAGCGGCGGTGTAGCCTCTGGAAACACCATATATTTT; CDR3: CASSFSGGVASGNTIYF
V: TRBV6-1; D: TRBD1; J: TRBJ1-5; size: -; DNA: TGTGCCAGCAGTGAACAAGGGGACAGGGGTAGGAGTCAGCCCCAGCATTTT; CDR3: CASSEQGDRGRSQPQHF
V: TRBV19; D: TRBD1; J: TRBJ1-2; size: -; DNA: TGTGCCAGTAGTCCTCTAACCGGGACAGGGGGCACCTATGGCTACACCTTC; CDR3: CASSPLTGTGGTYGYTF
V: TRBV28; D: -; J: TRBJ1-1; size: -; DNA: TGTGCCAGCAGTCCCCCCGGGCAGGGCGGCACTGAAGCTTTCTTT; CDR3: CASSPPGQGGTEAFF
V: TRBV7-2; D: TRBD1; J: TRBJ1-1; size: -; DNA: TGTGCCAGCAGCCCGAGGGGGCCGGAGAACACTGAAGCTTTCTTT; CDR3: CASSPRGPENTEAFF
V: TRBV5-1; D: -; J: TRBJ2-1; size: -; DNA: TGCGCCAGCAGCTTGGCTCAGGCAGACAATGAGCAGTTCTTC; CDR3: CASSLAQADNEQFF
V: TRBV19; D: TRBD1; J: TRBJ1-5; size: few; DNA: TGTGCCAGTAGCGGGACAGGGGATCAGCCCCAGCATTTT; CDR3: CASSGTGDQPQHF
V: TRBV10-1; D: TRBD1; J: TRBJ2-7; size: -; DNA: TGCGCCAGCAGAGGACAGGCTCCCGACTACGAGCAGTACTTC; CDR3: CASRGQAPDYEQYF
V: TRBV2; D: TRBD1; J: TRBJ1-1; size: -; DNA: TGTGCCAGCAGTAGGGACAGGGGTTGGACAACTGAAGCTTTCTTT; CDR3: CASSRDRGWTTEAFF